These 8 T cell receptor beta chains share one sample of origin, sequenced in a study of CD8 T cells in ankylosing spondylitis (dated by TCRdb to about 2017). Libraries came from 5' RACE. Reads for this sample came from an Illumina HiSeq 2500. The raw public reads went through TCRdb reprocessing: fastp at Q25, MiXCR clone calling, in-frame beta chains kept. All rows with the same CDR3 protein become a single entry with the most common DNA and genes. This sample lists 250,000 or so distinct CDR3 sequences; 15% to 20% were detected once. The ten top clones hold less than 35% of the sample. Sequenced input: blood, either unsorted or a sorted T cell fraction (not recorded which). The receptors stem from a male donor with ankylosing spondylitis or in good health (not recorded which).

This chain connects TRBV7-2 to TRBJ2-7, with 9 bases that match TRBD2. The CDR3 consists of 15 residues. Losses at the gene ends were 1 base for V and 7 bases for J; bases not matched to a gene: 8. In germline, CDR1 is SGHTA, CDR2 FQGNSA. Written as DNA, the CDR3 is TGTGCCAGCAGCTTAGAGGCGGGAGGGCCGGGAGAGCAGTACTTC. This codes for CASSLEAGGPGEQYF.

The sample holds a few counts of this clonotype. The CDR3 DNA reads TGTGCCAGCAGAGGGACGGGAGTTGTCGCAGATACGCAGTATTTT. Its translation is CASRGTGVVADTQYF. This chain joins TRBV2 and TRBJ2-3, with TRBD2 as a possible D gene (6 bases). The CDR3 totals 15 residues. V was shortened by 6 bases and J by 4 bases, with 17 bases between the two germline ends. Germline CDR1 reads SNHLY; CDR2 reads FYNNEI.

This clonotype has more than one count but fewer than ten. The chain recombines TRBV4-2 with TRBJ2-7; D may be TRBD1 (6 bases). The germline V and J ends were trimmed by 4 bases and 2 bases, with 12 bases remaining between them. Germline V CDR1 and CDR2: LGHNA, YNFKEQ. This CDR3 region has 14 residues. CDR3 DNA sequence: TGTGCCAGCAGCCCCCACAGGGAGACCTACGAGCAGTACTTC. It codes for CASSPHRETYEQYF.

This clonotype was recorded at least ten times. J is TRBJ2-1 and V is TRBV20-1, with 9 bases fitting TRBD2. This CDR3 has 15 residues. V lost 3 bases, J lost 9 bases, and 12 bases stayed unmatched. Looked up from germline, CDR1 is DFQATT and CDR2 is SNEGSKA (reference sequence). The CDR3 protein is CSARAGGQDLGEQFF. Written as DNA, the CDR3 is TGCAGTGCTAGGGCGGGGGGGCAAGATTTGGGTGAGCAGTTCTTC.

The chain combines TRBV6-1 with TRBJ2-7; perhaps D is TRBD1 or TRBD2 (6 bases each). There are 16 residues in the CDR3. CDR1 is MNHNS and CDR2 is SASEGT in the germline V gene. The V end lost 1 base, the J end lost 5 bases, and 18 bases lay between the germline ends. The CDR3 reads CASSEGSWGALDEQYF. In nucleotides, the CDR3 is TGTGCCAGCAGTGAAGGGTCTTGGGGGGCTCTCGACGAGCAGTACTTC.

This chain links TRBV12-3 or TRBV12-4 with TRBJ1-4; D is undetermined. The CDR3 contains 18 residues. V lost 4 bases and J 4 bases, leaving 22 bases between the germline ends. CDR3 in DNA: TGTGCCAGCAGTTCAGGACCGAACCCTGTGTCGATTAATGAAAAACTGTTTTTT. Amino acid sequence: CASSSGPNPVSINEKLFF.

The V gene is TRBV5-1, the J gene TRBJ2-7; no reliable D call. V was trimmed by 0 bases and J by 5 bases, leaving 9 bases between them. Germline V gene lookup returns CDR1 SGHRS and CDR2 YFSETQ. The CDR3 loop spans 13 amino acids. Here the CDR3 reads CASSLGLPNEQYF. CDR3 sequence (DNA): TGCGCCAGCAGCTTGGGACTTCCTAACGAGCAGTACTTC.

The V call is TRBV25-1, the J call TRBJ2-2; D unclear. V shed 2 bases and J shed 7 bases, with 5 bases lying between them. This CDR3 region has 12 residues. Germline CDR1 reads MGHDK; CDR2 reads SYGVNS. The CDR3: CASSEGIGELFF. Written as DNA, the CDR3 is TGTGCCAGCAGTGAAGGTATCGGGGAGCTGTTTTTT.